This T cell receptor beta chain was profiled in a study of blood T cells in healthy people across ages. Findings and caveats of the study: Long-lived and aged donors differed, with more naive CD4+ cells and higher diversity in the long-lived.

There were healthy Caucasian individuals from Russia, aged 6 to 90, serving as donors. This clonotype has more than one count but fewer than ten. The antigen remains undetermined. Alongside a J-beta primer mix, a sample-barcoded 5' primer served in a second PCR lasting about 7 to 12 cycles. The authors tagged each cDNA molecule using a template-switch adaptor with 12 random nucleotides. The study obtained at least 3 million CDR3-containing paired-end reads from every sample. TCRdb used MiXCR to reprocess the 5' RACE reads, holding one entry per CDR3 protein. This sample yields 2 million or so distinct CDR3 sequences, of which about 50% are seen a single time; around 2.1% belongs to the top ten. The junction had 8 bases not matched to a gene; V was cut back by 4 bases and J by 3 bases. Per the germline V gene, CDR1 is MNHEY and CDR2 is SVGEGT. This CDR3 spans 15 amino acids.

V and J are TRBV6-2 or TRBV6-3 and TRBJ2-7; 8 bases are a match to TRBD1. The TCR was taken from a woman aged 40 to 50 in good health. The sequenced sample consisted of blood. In DNA, the CDR3 is TGTGCCAGCAGTTCCTACGGGACAGGCAACTACGAGCAGTACTTC. Amino acids: CASSSYGTGNYEQYF.